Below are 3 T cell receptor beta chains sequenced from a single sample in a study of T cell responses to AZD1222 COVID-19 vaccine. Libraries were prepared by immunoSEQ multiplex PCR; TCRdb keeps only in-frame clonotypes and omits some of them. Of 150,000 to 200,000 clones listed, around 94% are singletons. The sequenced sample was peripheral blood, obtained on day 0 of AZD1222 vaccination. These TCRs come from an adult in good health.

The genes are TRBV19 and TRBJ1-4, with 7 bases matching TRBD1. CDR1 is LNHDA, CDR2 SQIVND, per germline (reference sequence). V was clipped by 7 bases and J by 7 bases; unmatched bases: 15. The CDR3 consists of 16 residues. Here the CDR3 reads CASTPWRAGGSEKLFF. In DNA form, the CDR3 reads TGTGCCAGTACCCCATGGAGGGCAGGGGGAAGTGAAAAACTGTTTTTT. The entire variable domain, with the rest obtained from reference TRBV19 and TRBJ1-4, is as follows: DGGITQSPKYLFRKEGQNVTLSCEQNLNHDAMYWYRQDPGQGLRLIYYSQIVNDFQKGDIAEGYSVSREKKESFPLTVTSAQKNPTAFYLCASTPWRAGGSEKLFFGSGTQLSVL.

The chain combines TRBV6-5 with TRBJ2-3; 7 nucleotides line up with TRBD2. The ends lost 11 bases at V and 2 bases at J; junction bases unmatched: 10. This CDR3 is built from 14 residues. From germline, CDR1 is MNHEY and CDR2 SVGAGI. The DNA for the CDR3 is TGTGCCTCCCATGGGGGGGGGACCACAGATACGCAGTATTTT. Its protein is CASHGGGTTDTQYF.

Here the CDR3 reads CASSLGNTIYF. CDR3 nucleotides: TGTGCCAGCAGCTTGGGAAACACCATATATTTT. The chain has TRBV6-5 and TRBJ1-3; D is uncertain. Germline CDR1 and CDR2: MNHEY and SVGAGI. The CDR3 is 11 amino acids. The V gene lost 6 bases and the J gene lost 4 bases, with 4 bases spanning the gap.